Given below is one T cell receptor beta chain in context. Antigen specificity is unknown. This specimen comes from a study of shared clonotypes between healthy human individuals. Whole-study results and caveats: Several donors held around 5% of naive CD4 clonotypes in common. Though the depth was large, rarefaction showed that sorted-subset sequencing was incomplete.

J lost 6 bases, V lost 0 bases, and 8 bases had no gene match. CDR1 is SGHRS, CDR2 YFSETQ, per germline. The CDR3 runs to 15 residues. Assay used: immunoSEQ multiplex PCR; TCRdb lists only in-frame clones, some missing. In the table there are about 980,000 clones, 76% of which are singletons. Material for sequencing was memory CD4+ T cells sorted from blood. As to subset: CD45RA-negative fraction. The chain joins TRBV5-1 to TRBJ1-1, with 7 bases matching TRBD1. The sequence was obtained from a man between 18 and 35 years old in good health. DNA of the CDR3: TGCGCCAGCAGCTTGGACGGCCAGGGGGTTTCTGAAGCTTTCTTT. Residues: CASSLDGQGVSEAFF. Based on the CDR3 plus reference TRBV5-1 and TRBJ1-1, the full variable domain is KAGVTQTPRYLIKTRGQQVTLSCSPISGHRSVSWYQQTPGQGLQFLFEYFSETQRNKGNFPGRFSGRQFSNSRSEMNVSTLELGDSALYLCASSLDGQGVSEAFFGQGTRLTVV.